This entry describes one T cell receptor beta chain. The target antigen is unknown. This specimen comes from a study of T cell responses to AZD1222 COVID-19 vaccine. This CDR3 has 13 amino acids. The germline gives CDR1 SGHRS, CDR2 YFSETQ. The V and J ends lost 3 bases and 4 bases respectively, with 5 bases between them. TCRdb's table, derived via immunoSEQ multiplex PCR, lists solely in-frame clones and lacks some. The repertoire includes about 110,000 clones, 86% of them detected once, and 2.5% to 4% sits in the top ten. Findings and caveats of the study: Only a handful of AZD1222 recipients tested seropositive at baseline.

This sequence was found in an adult in good health. The sequenced sample was peripheral blood, obtained on day 0 of AZD1222 vaccination. The V gene is TRBV5-1, the J gene TRBJ2-6, with D unclear. CDR3 sequence: CASSSLGANVLTF. In nucleotides, the CDR3 is TGCGCCAGCAGCTCCCTGGGGGCCAACGTCCTGACTTTC.